This is a list of T cell receptor beta chains from one sample in a study of shared clonotypes between healthy human individuals. Using immunoSEQ multiplex PCR, the repertoire was profiled, and TCRdb retains in-frame clones only, with some absent. The data contain roughly 2 million clones, 85% to 95% of them singletons. Sample: naive CD4+ T cells sorted from blood. The receptors derive from a man younger than 30 in good health. The CDR3 runs from the conserved cysteine through the conserved F or W. The D gene is left open where the match is weak.

v_gene	d_gene	j_gene	CDR3aa	CDR3nt
TRBV9	TRBD2	TRBJ2-7	CASSVSSGGFEQYF	TGTGCCAGCAGCGTAAGTAGCGGGGGTTTCGAGCAGTACTTC
TRBV7-2	TRBD1	TRBJ1-2	CASSNRDRTTYGYTF	TGTGCCAGCAGCAACCGGGACAGGACGACCTATGGCTACACCTTC
TRBV14	TRBD1	TRBJ2-7	CASSQGGAGGTYEQYF	TGTGCCAGCAGCCAAGGTGGGGCAGGGGGCACCTACGAGCAGTACTTC
TRBV4-1	TRBD2	TRBJ2-1	CASSQAGTSADNEQFF	TGCGCCAGCAGCCAAGCCGGGACTAGCGCGGACAATGAGCAGTTCTTC
TRBV5-4	TRBD1	TRBJ1-6	CASSPPPGTGRGSPLHF	TGTGCCAGCAGCCCCCCTCCGGGGACAGGCCGAGGGTCACCCCTCCACTTT
TRBV5-3	NA	TRBJ2-7	CARSRWPGPSYEQYF	TGTGCCAGAAGCCGATGGCCGGGACCCTCGTACGAGCAGTACTTC
TRBV6-5	NA	TRBJ1-1	CASSSPQGTAFF	TGTGCCAGCAGTTCCCCACAGGGTACCGCTTTCTTT
TRBV5-4	TRBD1	TRBJ2-7	CASSASGTGVREQYF	TGTGCCAGCAGCGCGTCCGGGACAGGGGTTCGCGAGCAGTACTTC
TRBV5-6	TRBD2	TRBJ2-3	CASIRLSSGSLTDTQYF	TGTGCCAGCATCCGTTTATCTAGCGGGAGTTTGACAGATACGCAGTATTTT
TRBV2	TRBD1	TRBJ2-7	CASSEAGQGYEQYF	TGTGCCAGCAGTGAAGCGGGACAGGGCTACGAGCAGTACTTC
TRBV7-9	NA	TRBJ1-2	CASSPRGLNYGYTF	TGTGCCAGCAGCCCGCGGGGGCTCAACTATGGCTACACCTTC
TRBV28	TRBD1	TRBJ1-1	CASSRTGDRAFF	TGTGCCAGCAGCCGCACAGGGGATCGAGCTTTCTTT
TRBV6-4	NA	TRBJ2-1	CASRAHWSSYNEQFF	TGTGCCAGCAGGGCACACTGGAGCTCCTACAATGAGCAGTTCTTC
TRBV27	NA	TRBJ2-2	CASSLLGTGELFF	TGTGCCAGCAGTTTATTGGGTACCGGGGAGCTGTTTTTT
TRBV18	NA	TRBJ1-2	CASSPALSSSYGYTF	TGTGCCAGCTCACCAGCACTTTCTAGCTCCTATGGCTACACCTTC
TRBV10-2	TRBD1	TRBJ1-5	CASSLSSPGQGSNQPQHF	TGCGCCAGCAGTCTCTCCTCCCCGGGACAGGGATCCAATCAGCCCCAGCATTTT
TRBV9	TRBD2	TRBJ2-1	CASSLTSGRENEQFF	TGTGCCAGCAGCCTTACTAGCGGGAGGGAAAATGAGCAGTTCTTC
TRBV5-1	NA	TRBJ2-7	CASSLDAGSSYEQYF	TGCGCCAGCAGCTTGGATGCAGGGAGCTCCTACGAGCAGTACTTC
TRBV7-7	TRBD1	TRBJ2-5	CASSLGQGAGETQYF	TGTGCTAGCAGCTTAGGACAGGGGGCGGGAGAGACCCAGTACTTC
TRBV7-2	NA	TRBJ2-7	CASSLGPESYEQYF	TGTGCCAGCAGCTTAGGGCCGGAGTCCTACGAGCAGTACTTC